This T cell receptor (beta chain) was sequenced in a study of control samples from healthy donors and cancer patients. Some clones are missing from TCRdb's copy, which holds only in-frame ones; the method was immunoSEQ multiplex PCR. The table has about 89,000 clones, about 85% seen once. Per the germline V gene, CDR1 is SGHTA and CDR2 is FQGNSA. The CDR3 covers 16 residues. The V segment lost 3 bases and the J segment 3 bases; nucleotides outside the gene matches: 6. The sequence was collected from a woman between 40 and 55 years old in good health. V is TRBV7-2 and J is TRBJ2-2, with 8 bases fitting TRBD1. Sample: blood. The DNA for the CDR3 is TGTGCCAGCAGCTTTGACAGGGGTTCGGACACCGGGGAGCTGTTTTTT. As protein: CASSFDRGSDTGELFF.